These 18 T cell receptor beta chains were sequenced from one sample in a study of cytomegalovirus exposure and HLA in healthy donors. PCR amplification relied on 60 Vbeta primers (plus 13 Jbeta primers). Sequencing used immunoSEQ multiplex PCR; TCRdb keeps in-frame clones, though not all of them. The sample yields 55,000 to 80,000 clones, 85% seen once. The sequenced sample was PBMCs. These receptors all come from a female donor in good health and CMV-seronegative.

The sample holds one count of this clone. V and J are TRBV27 and TRBJ2-5; 9 bases match TRBD1. The DNA matches TRBJ2-7 better at its end, which makes the J call doubtful. The CDR3 covers 15 residues. Germline CDR1 and CDR2: MNHEY and SMNVEV (reference sequence). The CDR3 sequence: CASRAGTGPLYEQYF. The DNA for the CDR3 is TGTGCCAGCAGGGCCGGGACAGGGCCTTTATACGAGCAGTACTTC.

The J gene is TRBJ2-1, the V gene TRBV4-2; 10 nucleotides agree with TRBD2. V was pared by 0 bases and J by 0 bases, with 8 bases of the junction left unmatched. Germline CDR1 and CDR2: LGHNA and YNFKEQ. The CDR3 is 19 residues long. CDR3 DNA sequence: TGTGCCAGCAGCCAAGATCTAAGCGGGAGGGGGTCCTCCTACAATGAGCAGTTCTTC. Translated, it gives CASSQDLSGRGSSYNEQFF.

This clone occurred a few times. CDR3 DNA sequence: TGTGCCAGCAGTTCCCAGGGGGAGAACACAGATACGCAGTATTTT. It yields the protein CASSSQGENTDTQYF. The gene calls are TRBV6-5 and TRBJ2-3; TRBD1 matches at 7 bases. The length of the CDR3 is 15 residues. The V segment lost 4 bases and the J segment 2 bases; nucleotides outside the gene matches: 6. The germline V gene has CDR1 MNHEY and CDR2 SVGAGI.

J is TRBJ2-7 and V is TRBV20-1; no definite D call. CDR1 and CDR2 from the germline V gene are DFQATT and SNEGSKA (reference sequence). V was trimmed by 3 bases and J by 2 bases, leaving 5 bases between them. The CDR3 is 11 residues long. The CDR3 region has the DNA TGCAGTGCTAGGGCGGCCTACGAGCAGTACTTC. This translates into CSARAAYEQYF.

The chain recombines TRBV4-2 with TRBJ2-5; 9 bases are shared with TRBD2. There are 17 residues in the CDR3. The germline gives CDR1 LGHNA, CDR2 YNFKEQ. V dropped 0 bases and J dropped 5; count of bases not matched to a gene: 10. CDR3 sequence (DNA): TGTGCCAGCAGCCAAGAGATTAGCGGGGGCCCTCGGGAGACCCAGTACTTC. This sequence encodes CASSQEISGGPRETQYF.

This chain links TRBV28 with TRBJ1-5; perhaps TRBD1 as D (6 bases). Trimming shortened V by 3 bases and J by 4 bases, and 10 bases separated the two germline ends. The CDR3 totals 14 residues. Germline values: CDR1 MDHEN, CDR2 SYDVKM. CDR3 in DNA: TGTGCCAGCAGTTTGGGGGGGCCAAATCAGCCCCAGCATTTT. This sequence encodes CASSLGGPNQPQHF.

The sample holds one count of this clone. This chain connects TRBV15 to TRBJ1-2, with D possibly matching TRBD1 (6 bases). V was trimmed by 0 bases and J by 8 bases, leaving 16 bases between them. This CDR3 contains 15 residues. CDR1 is LNHNV, CDR2 YYDKDF, per germline (reference sequence). The CDR3 sequence: CATSRDLRGAEGYTF. The CDR3 DNA sequence: TGTGCCACCAGCAGAGACCTCCGGGGGGCAGAGGGCTACACCTTC.

The chain is built from TRBV29-1 and TRBJ2-7, with 8 bases aligning to TRBD2. The germline CDR1 and CDR2 sequences are SQVTM and ANQGSEA. Germline trimming cut 5 bases from V and 7 bases from J; bases unmatched to any gene: 19. This CDR3 comprises 16 residues. CDR3 amino acids: CSVLTRRGLGIREQYF. CDR3 nucleotide sequence: TGCAGCGTTCTGACGAGGAGGGGACTAGGAATACGGGAGCAGTACTTC.

This chain links TRBV18 with TRBJ1-6; D not certain. V lost 2 bases, J lost 0 bases, and 5 bases lay in between. The CDR3 has 15 amino acids. Germline CDR1 KGHSH, CDR2 LQKENI. CDR3 region: CASSPASSYNSPLHF. For the CDR3, the DNA is TGTGCCAGCTCACCAGCGAGCTCCTATAATTCACCCCTCCACTTT.

V is TRBV13 and J is TRBJ2-5; tentatively, D is TRBD2 (5 bases). V was trimmed by 5 bases and J by 2 bases, leaving 9 bases between them. Germline V gene sequence: CDR1 PRHDT, CDR2 FYEKMQ (reference sequence). The CDR3 contains 13 residues. The CDR3, as DNA: TGTGCCAGCAGCGCCCGGGATCAAGAGACCCAGTACTTC. Translating it yields CASSARDQETQYF.

The chain carries TRBV18 and TRBJ1-1; D uncertain. Per germline, CDR1 KGHSH and CDR2 LQKENI. The germline V and J ends were trimmed by 1 base and 2 bases, with 8 bases remaining between them. The CDR3 contains 14 residues. CDR3 in DNA: TGTGCCAGCTCACCACAGGGAGGCAACACTGAAGCTTTCTTT. It codes for CASSPQGGNTEAFF. Using reference TRBV18 and TRBJ1-1 for the parts outside the CDR3, the full variable domain is NAGVMQNPRHLVRRRGQEARLRCSPMKGHSHVYWYRQLPEEGLKFMVYLQKENIIDESGMPKERFSAEFPKEGPSILRIQQVVRGDSAAYFCASSPQGGNTEAFFGQGTRLTVV.

The V call is TRBV4-2, the J call TRBJ2-3; 15 positions agree with TRBD2. J lost 4 bases, V lost 1 base, and 0 bases had no gene match. CDR1 is LGHNA, CDR2 YNFKEQ, per germline. There are 16 residues in the CDR3. CDR3 sequence reads: CASSQGTSGGADTQYF. CDR3 DNA: TGTGCCAGCAGCCAAGGGACTAGCGGGGGGGCAGATACGCAGTATTTT.

CDR3 loop: CASSPRSPQVELYGYTF. The CDR3 DNA is TGTGCCAGCTCACCCAGGTCCCCACAAGTCGAACTCTATGGCTACACCTTC. The chain couples TRBV18 to TRBJ1-2; D is unresolved. The CDR3 has 17 amino acids. Germline V CDR1 and CDR2: KGHSH, LQKENI. Deletions cut 3 bases from V and 4 bases from J, with 21 bases between.

This chain joins TRBV7-9 and TRBJ1-1; TRBD1 matches at 8 bases. J gave up 0 bases and V 3 bases, and 3 bases lay outside the gene matches. Germline CDR1 and CDR2: SEHNR and FQNEAQ (reference sequence). The CDR3 has 15 residues. CDR3 sequence reads: CASSFGQGMNTEAFF. CDR3 nucleotides: TGTGCCAGCAGCTTTGGACAGGGCATGAACACTGAAGCTTTCTTT. The full variable domain, with the rest looked up from reference TRBV7-9 and TRBJ1-1, is DTGVSQNPRHKITKRGQNVTFRCDPISEHNRLYWYRQTLGQGPEFLTYFQNEAQLEKSRLLSDRFSAERPKGSFSTLEIQRTEQGDSAMYLCASSFGQGMNTEAFFGQGTRLTVV.

The gene calls are TRBV18 and TRBJ2-7, with TRBD2 as a possible D gene (5 bases). The germline V gene encodes CDR1 KGHSH and CDR2 LQKENI. Trimming pared 2 bases from V and 0 bases from J, leaving 11 bases between. This CDR3 has 15 amino acids. CDR3 bases: TGTGCCAGCTCACCATTCGACTACCCCTCCTACGAGCAGTACTTC. Translated, it gives CASSPFDYPSYEQYF.

V and J are TRBV5-4 and TRBJ2-5, with a possible D match to TRBD1 (6 bases). Between the trimmed V and J ends, which lost 4 bases and 3 bases, there was a span of 13 bases. Germline CDR1 SGHNT, CDR2 YYREEE (reference sequence). This CDR3 has 14 amino acids. CDR3 loop: CASSLGQTKETQYF. CDR3 nucleotides: TGTGCCAGCAGCCTTGGACAGACTAAAGAGACCCAGTACTTC. Supplemented by reference TRBV5-4 and TRBJ2-5, the full variable domain reads ETGVTQSPTHLIKTRGQQVTLRCSSQSGHNTVSWYQQALGQGPQFIFQYYREEENGRGNFPPRFSGLQFPNYSSELNVNALELDDSALYLCASSLGQTKETQYFGPGTRLLVL.

The chain couples TRBV4-2 to TRBJ1-1; TRBD1 matches 8 bases. The V gene's germline CDR1 is LGHNA and CDR2 YNFKEQ. CDR3 length: 14 residues. Trimming cost V 1 base and J 4 bases; bases outside gene matches: 2. This chain's CDR3 is CASSQGQGRTEAFF. The CDR3 DNA reads as TGTGCCAGCAGCCAAGGACAGGGGCGCACTGAAGCTTTCTTT.

The chain joins TRBV19 to TRBJ1-5, with 7 bases that match TRBD1. The V gene end was trimmed by 7 bases and the J gene end by 7 bases; junction bases not matched to a gene: 10. Germline V gives CDR1 LNHDA, CDR2 SQIVND (reference sequence). CDR3 length equals 14 residues. This CDR3 reads CASIPHDREQPQHF. The CDR3, as DNA: TGTGCCAGTATTCCCCACGACAGGGAACAGCCCCAGCATTTT.